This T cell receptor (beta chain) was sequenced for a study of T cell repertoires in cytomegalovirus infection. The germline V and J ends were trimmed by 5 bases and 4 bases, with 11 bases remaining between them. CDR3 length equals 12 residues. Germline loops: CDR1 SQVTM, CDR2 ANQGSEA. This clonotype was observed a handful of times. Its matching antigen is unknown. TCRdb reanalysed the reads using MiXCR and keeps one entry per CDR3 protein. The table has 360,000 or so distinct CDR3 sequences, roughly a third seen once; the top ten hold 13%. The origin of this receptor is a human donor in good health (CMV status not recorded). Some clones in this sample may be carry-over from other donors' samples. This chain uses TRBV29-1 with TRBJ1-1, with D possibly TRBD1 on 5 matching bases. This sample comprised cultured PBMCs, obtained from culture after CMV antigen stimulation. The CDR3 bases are TGCAGCGTTCGGGGGTGGGTCACTGAAGCTTTCTTT. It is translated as CSVRGWVTEAFF.